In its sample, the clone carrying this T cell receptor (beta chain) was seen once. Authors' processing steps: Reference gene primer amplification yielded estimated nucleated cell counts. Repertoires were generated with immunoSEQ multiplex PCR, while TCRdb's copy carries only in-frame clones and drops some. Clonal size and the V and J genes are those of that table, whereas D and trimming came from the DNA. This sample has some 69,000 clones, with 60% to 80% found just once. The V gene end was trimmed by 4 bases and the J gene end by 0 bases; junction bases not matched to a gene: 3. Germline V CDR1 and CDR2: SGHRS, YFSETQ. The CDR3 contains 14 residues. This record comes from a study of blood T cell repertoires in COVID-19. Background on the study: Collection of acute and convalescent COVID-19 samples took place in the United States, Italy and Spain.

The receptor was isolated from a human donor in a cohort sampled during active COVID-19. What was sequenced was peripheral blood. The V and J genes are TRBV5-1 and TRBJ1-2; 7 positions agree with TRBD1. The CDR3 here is CASSVGQTNYGYTF. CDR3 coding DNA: TGCGCCAGCAGCGTGGGACAGACTAACTATGGCTACACCTTC.